The present T cell receptor (beta chain) was sequenced within a study of molecular identifiers for immune sequencing clone quantification. Whole-study findings and limits: Whereas clones above 20 RNA copies held under 1% of naive-cell molecules, they held over 98% of effector molecules.

The germline CDR1 and CDR2 sequences are MDHEN and SYDVKM. Trimming took 5 bases from V and 4 from J, leaving 17 bases between them. This CDR3 has 16 amino acids. Many counts were recorded for this clonotype. The antigen is not known. Generation of bulk TCR libraries relied on previously described methods and listed TCR primers. TCRdb used MiXCR to reprocess the PCR reads, holding one entry per CDR3 protein. The repertoire consists of 50,000 to 65,000 distinct CDR3 sequences, with 20% to 25% occurring once and the leading ten covering 1.5% to 2%. RNA fractions of 10%, 30% or 50% and roughly 19,000 to 1,000,000 sorted cells were the source of naive CD8 libraries. For naive CD8 T cells, sorting used the CD8+CD4-CCR7+CD45RA+ phenotype.

This sequence was found in a human donor in good health. Some libraries in this study had Jurkat cell RNA spiked in. Source material: naive CD8+ T cells from blood, with Jurkat cell RNA spiked in. The subset is: FACS-sorted CD8+CD4-CCR7+CD45RA+ naive T cells. This chain connects TRBV28 to TRBJ2-2; no definite D call. This chain's CDR3 is CASSQPLGVLTGELFF. The CDR3 DNA is TGTGCCAGCAGTCAACCCCTGGGCGTACTCACCGGGGAGCTGTTTTTT. The full variable domain, completed using reference TRBV28 and TRBJ2-2, is DVKVTQSSRYLVKRTGEKVFLECVQDMDHENMFWYRQDPGLGLRLIYFSYDVKMKEKGDIPEGYSVSREKKERFSLILESASTNQTSMYLCASSQPLGVLTGELFFGEGSRLTVL.